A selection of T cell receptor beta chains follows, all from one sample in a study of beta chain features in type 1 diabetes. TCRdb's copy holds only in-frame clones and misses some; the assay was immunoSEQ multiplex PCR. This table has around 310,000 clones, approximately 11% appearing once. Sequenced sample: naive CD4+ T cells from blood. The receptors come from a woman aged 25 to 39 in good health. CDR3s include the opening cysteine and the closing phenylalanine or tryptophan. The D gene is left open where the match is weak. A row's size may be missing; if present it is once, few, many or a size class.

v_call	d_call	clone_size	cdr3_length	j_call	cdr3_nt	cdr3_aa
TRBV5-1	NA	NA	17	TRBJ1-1	TGCGCCAGCAGCTTTGGGTTTTTGACAGGATTGAACACTGAAGCTTTCTTT	CASSFGFLTGLNTEAFF
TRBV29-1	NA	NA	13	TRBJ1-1	TGCAGCGTTGCAGGGTTTACGAACACTGAAGCTTTCTTT	CSVAGFTNTEAFF
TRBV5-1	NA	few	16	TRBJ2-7	TGCGCCAGCAGCTTGGCGGTTTTTGGTAGCGGCTACGAGCAGTACTTC	CASSLAVFGSGYEQYF
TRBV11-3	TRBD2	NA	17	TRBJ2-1	TGTGCCAGCAGCTTAGGGACTAGCGGGAGTTATGGCAATGAGCAGTTCTTC	CASSLGTSGSYGNEQFF
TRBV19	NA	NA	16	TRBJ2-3	TGTGCCAGTAGTCCAAAACTAGACACGTTCACAGATACGCAGTATTTT	CASSPKLDTFTDTQYF
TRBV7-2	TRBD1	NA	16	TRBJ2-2	TGTGCCAGCAGCACCTCAGGGGGCGCGGTCACCGGGGAGCTGTTTTTT	CASSTSGGAVTGELFF
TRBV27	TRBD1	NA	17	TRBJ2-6	TGTGCCAGCAGTTTGGGCAGGGGGCTTTCTGGGGCCAACGTCCTGACTTTC	CASSLGRGLSGANVLTF
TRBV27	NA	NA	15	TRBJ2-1	TGTGCCAGCAGTACCTCAGGGGGGCTTAGTAATGAGCAGTTCTTC	CASSTSGGLSNEQFF
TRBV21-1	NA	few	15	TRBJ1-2	TGTGCCAGCAGCAACCGGGACAGGGGTAGCTATGGCTACACCTTC	CASSNRDRGSYGYTF
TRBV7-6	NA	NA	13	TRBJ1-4	TGTGCCAGCAGCTTGACAGAAAATGAAAAACTGTTTTTT	CASSLTENEKLFF
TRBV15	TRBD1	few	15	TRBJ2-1	TGTGCCACCAGGGATACAGGGGAATCCTACAATGAGCAGTTCTTC	CATRDTGESYNEQFF
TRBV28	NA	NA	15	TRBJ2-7	TGTGCCAGCAGTCCCTCCTCGGGCGGGGTTACCGAGCAGTACTTC	CASSPSSGGVTEQYF
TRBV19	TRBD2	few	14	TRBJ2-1	TGTGCCACCTCTGGACTAGCGGGGTACAATGAGCAGTTCTTC	CATSGLAGYNEQFF
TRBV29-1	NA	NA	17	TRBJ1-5	TGCAGCGTTGGTTCAGGGATCAGTTCTGATAGCAATCAGCCCCAGCATTTT	CSVGSGISSDSNQPQHF
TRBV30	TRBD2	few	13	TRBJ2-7	TGTGCCTGGAGGGCGGGAGCGACCTACGAGCAGTACTTC	CAWRAGATYEQYF
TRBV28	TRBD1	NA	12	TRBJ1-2	TGTGCCACGCAGGGGGCGGATTATGGCTACACCTTC	CATQGADYGYTF
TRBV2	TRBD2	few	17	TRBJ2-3	TGTGCCAGCAGGAGAACCGCCCTAGCGGGAGGACACGATACGCAGTATTTT	CASRRTALAGGHDTQYF
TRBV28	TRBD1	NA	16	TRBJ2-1	TGTGCCAGCAGTTTCCTCGGACAGGGTGGATTCAATGAGCAGTTCTTC	CASSFLGQGGFNEQFF
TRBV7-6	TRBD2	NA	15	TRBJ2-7	TGTGCCAGCAGCTCTAAAGCACTAGCGGGAGACGAGCAGTACTTC	CASSSKALAGDEQYF
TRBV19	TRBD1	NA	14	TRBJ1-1	TGTGCCAGTAAGGAGGGACAGTTGGGAACTGAAGCTTTCTTT	CASKEGQLGTEAFF
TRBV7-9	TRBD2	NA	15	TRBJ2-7	TGTGCCAGCAGCACTAGCGGGAGACAGGTGATTGAGCAGTACTTC	CASSTSGRQVIEQYF
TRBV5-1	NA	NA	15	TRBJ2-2	TGCGCCAGCAGTGAAGTAAGAGGCGAGTACGGGGAGCTGTTTTTT	CASSEVRGEYGELFF
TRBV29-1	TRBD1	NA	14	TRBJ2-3	TGCAGCGTTGGGGGCGGACAGGGTATGGATACGCAGTATTTT	CSVGGGQGMDTQYF
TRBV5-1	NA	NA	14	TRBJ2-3	TGCGCCAGCAGCTACCGGATCAGAGGAGATACGCAGTATTTT	CASSYRIRGDTQYF
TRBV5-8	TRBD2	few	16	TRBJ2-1	TGTGCCAGCAGCATTGGACTAGCTGGTTCCTACAATGAGCAGTTCTTC	CASSIGLAGSYNEQFF
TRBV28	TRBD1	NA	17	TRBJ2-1	TGTGCCAGCAGTCCCTTGAGGGCAGGGGGTTTAGGCAATGAGCAGTTCTTC	CASSPLRAGGLGNEQFF
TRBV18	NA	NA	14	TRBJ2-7	TGTGCCAGCTCACCACAGCGGGCCGCCTACGAGCAGTACTTC	CASSPQRAAYEQYF
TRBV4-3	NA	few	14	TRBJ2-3	TGCGCCAGCAGCCAAGGACTAGTCTCAGATACGCAGTATTTT	CASSQGLVSDTQYF
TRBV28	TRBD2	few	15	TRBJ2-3	TGTGCCAGCAGCCAAGGGGGGCAGGGACTAGACACGCAGTATTTT	CASSQGGQGLDTQYF
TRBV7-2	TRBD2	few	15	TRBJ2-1	TGTGCCAGCAGCCACGCCGGGACTAGCAACAATGAGCAGTTCTTC	CASSHAGTSNNEQFF
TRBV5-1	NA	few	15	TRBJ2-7	TGCGCCAGCAGCGTTAACGGGGGTTTGTCCTACGAGCAGTACTTC	CASSVNGGLSYEQYF